The 23 T cell receptor beta chains reported below all come from one sample, sequenced in a study of T cell changes during pregnancy in multiple sclerosis. Here immunoSEQ multiplex PCR was the method, and the copy in TCRdb shows in-frame clones only, minus some. The data show under 80,000 clones, roughly 92% seen once. The sequencing here drew on peripheral blood, taken after pregnancy. The receptors derive from a female donor in good health, enrolled as a control in a pregnancy study.

The gene calls are TRBV27 and TRBJ2-7; the D gene is possibly TRBD2 (6 bases). The CDR3 is 14 amino acids. CDR1 is MNHEY and CDR2 is SMNVEV in the germline V gene (reference sequence). The V and J ends lost 3 bases and 2 bases respectively, with 11 bases between them. CDR3 in amino acids: CASSLAGSTYEQYF. The CDR3 bases are TGTGCCAGCAGTTTGGCCGGGAGTACCTACGAGCAGTACTTC.

The chain links TRBV7-9 to TRBJ1-2, with 7 bases lining up with TRBD1. V lost 5 bases and J lost 1; bases outside the gene matches: 7. Germline lookup yields CDR1 SEHNR and CDR2 FQNEAQ (reference sequence). The CDR3 covers 15 residues. The CDR3 region is CASSATGELNYGYTF. The CDR3 nucleotides read TGTGCCAGCAGCGCAACAGGGGAACTTAACTATGGCTACACCTTC.

V and J are TRBV7-9 and TRBJ2-1; 10 positions match TRBD2. Germline trimming cut 5 bases from V and 0 bases from J; bases unmatched to any gene: 1. CDR1 and CDR2 (germline): SEHNR, FQNEAQ (reference sequence). The CDR3 runs to 15 residues. The CDR3 DNA reads as TGTGCCAGCAGCCCTAGCGGGAGCTCCTACAATGAGCAGTTCTTC. Its protein is CASSPSGSSYNEQFF.

The count of this clone is one. The J gene is TRBJ1-6, the V gene TRBV28, with TRBD1 identical over 8 bases. V dropped 6 bases and J dropped 9; count of bases not matched to a gene: 4. From germline, CDR1 is MDHEN and CDR2 SYDVKM. The CDR3 contains 13 residues. CDR3 coding DNA: TGTGCCAGCAGAGGACAGGGCGGTTCACCCCTCCACTTT. Residues: CASRGQGGSPLHF.

This rearrangement joins TRBV19 to TRBJ2-3, with 12 bases that match TRBD2. Germline CDR1 and CDR2: LNHDA and SQIVND (reference sequence). The CDR3 contains 16 residues. V lost 3 bases to trimming and J lost 8 bases; unmatched junction nucleotides: 9. The CDR3 DNA reads TGTGCCAGTAGTATGTCGCTAGCGGGGGGGGTCGGTACGCAGTATTTT. Its protein is CASSMSLAGGVGTQYF.

V is TRBV19 and J is TRBJ2-7; a weak D match, TRBD2 (5 bases). This CDR3 spans 14 amino acids. Trimming removed 5 bases from V and 3 bases from J, with 14 bases in between. Germline V lookup: CDR1 LNHDA, CDR2 SQIVND (reference sequence). CDR3 sequence: CASSRREFSYEQYF. CDR3 nucleotides: TGTGCCAGTAGTCGCCGGGAATTCAGCTACGAGCAGTACTTC.

The chain combines TRBV7-2 with TRBJ2-5; weak D call: TRBD1 (5 bases). V was pared by 2 bases and J by 4 bases, with 11 bases between. The CDR3 runs to 14 residues. Germline CDR1 SGHTA, CDR2 FQGNSA. CDR3 nucleotides: TGTGCCAGCAGCTTATGGGCAGGGCGAGAGACCCAGTACTTC. This translates into CASSLWAGRETQYF.

The rearrangement uses TRBV28 and TRBJ2-5; the D gene is possibly TRBD1 (6 bases). V lost 3 bases to trimming and J lost 5 bases, with 16 bases between them. Germline CDR1 MDHEN, CDR2 SYDVKM. The CDR3 length is 15 residues. The CDR3 region has the DNA TGTGCCAGCAGTTTCTCAGGGGCCACCGGGGAGACCCAGTACTTC. The encoded protein is CASSFSGATGETQYF.

The rearrangement joins TRBV5-5 to TRBJ1-2; 8 nucleotides align to TRBD1. The trim removed 4 bases at V and 5 bases at J, leaving 4 bases unmatched. The germline CDR1 and CDR2 sequences are SGHKS and YYEKEE (reference sequence). The CDR3 contains 13 residues. CDR3 bases: TGTGCCAGCAGCCCTTGGACAGGGTATGGCTACACCTTC. The encoded protein is CASSPWTGYGYTF.

In its sample, this clone was seen once. V is TRBV7-9 and J is TRBJ2-1; 10 positions agree with TRBD1. J was trimmed by 9 bases and V by 5 bases; bases with no gene match: 13. This CDR3 is built from 16 residues. From germline, CDR1 is SEHNR and CDR2 FQNEAQ (reference sequence). The CDR3 region is CASSPAGGQGMSEQFF. For the CDR3, the DNA is TGTGCCAGCAGCCCCGCGGGGGGACAGGGGATGAGTGAGCAGTTCTTC.

The rearrangement joins TRBV28 to TRBJ2-3; 10 bases agree with TRBD2. V shed 4 bases, J shed 1 base, and the junction held 5 bases outside the gene matches. This CDR3 has 16 residues. The V gene's germline CDR1 is MDHEN and CDR2 SYDVKM. CDR3 sequence (DNA): TGTGCCAGCAGTTCTCTAGCGGGAGTTCGCACAGATACGCAGTATTTT. Amino acids: CASSSLAGVRTDTQYF.

V usage is TRBV15 and J usage is TRBJ1-6; 10 positions match TRBD1. With 11 bases clipped from V and 8 bases from J, the junction kept 9 bases outside the gene matches. CDR3 length equals 14 residues. Germline V CDR1 and CDR2: LNHNV, YYDKDF (reference sequence). The CDR3 DNA reads TGTGCCTCCCGCGGGGACAGGGGTGATTCACCCCTCCACTTT. It specifies CASRGDRGDSPLHF.

The genes are TRBV15 and TRBJ1-3, with 7 bases lining up with TRBD1. The CDR3 spans 16 residues. Germline V gene data show CDR1 as LNHNV and CDR2 as YYDKDF (reference sequence). The J segment lost 0 bases and the V segment lost 4 bases, leaving 6 bases of the junction unmatched. As DNA, the CDR3 is TGTGCCACCAGCACGAGACAGGGACTCTCTGGAAACACCATATATTTT. It specifies CATSTRQGLSGNTIYF.

This chain joins TRBV5-1 and TRBJ2-1; 8 bases map to TRBD2. J gave up 5 bases and V 2 bases, and 3 bases lay outside the gene matches. Germline CDR1 and CDR2: SGHRS and YFSETQ. This CDR3 comprises 14 residues. The CDR3 sequence: CASSFGGENNEQFF. The DNA for the CDR3 is TGCGCCAGCAGCTTCGGGGGGGAGAACAATGAGCAGTTCTTC.

V is TRBV6-1 and J is TRBJ2-7; tentatively, D is TRBD1 (6 bases). The length of the CDR3 is 13 residues. Germline V gives CDR1 MNHNS, CDR2 SASEGT. Trimming stripped 4 bases from V and 4 bases from J, with 11 bases between. The CDR3 DNA follows: TGTGCCAGCAGTGTAATGGGGGCATACGAGCAGTACTTC. Encoded protein: CASSVMGAYEQYF.

This chain uses TRBV15 with TRBJ2-1; 12 nucleotides match TRBD2. V lost 0 bases, J lost 10 bases, and 4 bases stayed unmatched. The length of the CDR3 is 15 residues. Germline CDR1 reads LNHNV; CDR2 reads YYDKDF (reference sequence). The CDR3 protein is CATSRELAGGEEQFF. CDR3 DNA: TGTGCCACCAGCAGAGAACTAGCGGGGGGCGAGGAGCAGTTCTTC.

This chain links TRBV28 with TRBJ2-1; possible D gene TRBD1, 5 bases. Trimming took 11 bases from V and 3 from J, leaving 17 bases between them. Per germline, CDR1 MDHEN and CDR2 SYDVKM. The CDR3 is made up of 14 amino acids. The CDR3 sequence: CAGSDSPIYNEQFF. The CDR3 coding sequence is TGTGCCGGTTCCGACAGCCCAATCTACAATGAGCAGTTCTTC.

CDR3 nucleotide sequence: TGTGCCAGCAGCCGGGACAGGGGCCCCTACGAGCAGTACTTC. Translated: CASSRDRGPYEQYF. The chain employs TRBV4-2 and TRBJ2-7; the match to TRBD1 covers 10 bases. With V trimmed by 4 bases and J by 2 bases, 2 bases remained unmatched. Germline V gene lookup returns CDR1 LGHNA and CDR2 YNFKEQ. The CDR3 is made up of 14 amino acids.

The V call is TRBV10-3, the J call TRBJ1-4; maybe TRBD1 (6 bases). CDR1 and CDR2 (germline): ENHRY, SYGVKD. Deletions cut 6 bases from V and 6 bases from J, with 20 bases between. This CDR3 is built from 16 residues. This chain's CDR3 is CAIRDTLTGTDEKLFF. In DNA, the CDR3 is TGTGCCATCAGAGACACCCTGACAGGAACAGATGAAAAACTGTTTTTT.

The CDR3 sequence is CASGPLSYEQYF. The CDR3 nucleotides read TGTGCCAGCGGCCCTTTATCCTACGAGCAGTACTTC. The genes are TRBV2 and TRBJ2-7; D uncertain. This CDR3 is built from 12 residues. Germline CDR1 SNHLY, CDR2 FYNNEI. V was clipped by 8 bases and J by 1 base, with 9 bases between them.

The V call is TRBV5-6, the J call TRBJ2-5; weak D call: TRBD2 (6 bases). V was clipped by 4 bases and J by 9 bases, with 16 bases between them. The germline V gene encodes CDR1 SGHDT and CDR2 YYEEEE. The CDR3 sequence is 13 residues long. Written as DNA, the CDR3 is TGTGCCAGCAGCCAGCGAGGATGGGAGGCCCAGTACTTC. As protein: CASSQRGWEAQYF. The whole variable domain, filled in from reference TRBV5-6 and TRBJ2-5, reads DAGVTQSPTHLIKTRGQQVTLRCSPKSGHDTVSWYQQALGQGPQFIFQYYEEEERQRGNFPDRFSGHQFPNYSSELNVNALLLGDSALYLCASSQRGWEAQYFGPGTRLLVL.

This rearrangement joins TRBV6-5 to TRBJ2-3, with TRBD2 matching 10 bases. The CDR3 loop spans 14 amino acids. Germline values: CDR1 MNHEY, CDR2 SVGAGI. The junction had 2 bases not matched to a gene; V was cut back by 6 bases and J by 2 bases. The CDR3 bases are TGTGCCAGCAGACTAGCGGGAATCACAGATACGCAGTATTTT. Residues: CASRLAGITDTQYF.

This clone was observed once. V is TRBV9 and J is TRBJ1-1, with 7 nucleotides matching TRBD1. V lost 5 bases to trimming and J lost 4 bases; unmatched junction nucleotides: 8. The CDR3 length is 14 residues. Germline-derived CDR1 and CDR2 are SGDLS and YYNGEE. The DNA for the CDR3 is TGTGCCAGCAGTAAAGACAGGGCGAGCACTGAAGCTTTCTTT. It is translated as CASSKDRASTEAFF.